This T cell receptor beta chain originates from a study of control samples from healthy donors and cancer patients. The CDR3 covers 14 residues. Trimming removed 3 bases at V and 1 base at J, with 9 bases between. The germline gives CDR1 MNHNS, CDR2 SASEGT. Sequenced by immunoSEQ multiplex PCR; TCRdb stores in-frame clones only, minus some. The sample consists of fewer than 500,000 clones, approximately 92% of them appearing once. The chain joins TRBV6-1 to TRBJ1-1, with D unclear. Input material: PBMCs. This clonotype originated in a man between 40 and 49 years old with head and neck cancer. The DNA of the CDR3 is TGTGCCAGCAGTGATGGGCATAGGAACACTGAAGCTTTCTTT. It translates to CASSDGHRNTEAFF.